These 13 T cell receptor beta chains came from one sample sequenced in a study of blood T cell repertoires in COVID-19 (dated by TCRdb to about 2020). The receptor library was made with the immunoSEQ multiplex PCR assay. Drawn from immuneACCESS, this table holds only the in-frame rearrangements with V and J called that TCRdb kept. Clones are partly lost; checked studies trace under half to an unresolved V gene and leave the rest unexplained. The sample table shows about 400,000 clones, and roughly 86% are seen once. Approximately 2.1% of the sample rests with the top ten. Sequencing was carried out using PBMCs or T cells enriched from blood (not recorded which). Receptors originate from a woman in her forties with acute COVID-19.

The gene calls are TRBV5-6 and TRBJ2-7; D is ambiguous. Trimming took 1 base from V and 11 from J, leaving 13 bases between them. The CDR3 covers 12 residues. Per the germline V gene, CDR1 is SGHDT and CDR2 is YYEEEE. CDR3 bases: TGTGCCAGCAGCTTGTCCCGGGTTCTGGAGTACTTC. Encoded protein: CASSLSRVLEYF.

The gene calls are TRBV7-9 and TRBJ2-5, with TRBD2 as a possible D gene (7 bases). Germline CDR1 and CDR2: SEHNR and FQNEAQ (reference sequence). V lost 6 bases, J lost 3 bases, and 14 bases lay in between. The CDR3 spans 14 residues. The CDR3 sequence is CASSARGGEETQYF. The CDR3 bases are TGTGCCAGCAGTGCAAGGGGGGGAGAAGAGACCCAGTACTTC.

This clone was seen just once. The CDR3 spells CASTYSGGNYEQYF. The CDR3 nucleotides are TGTGCCAGCACCTATAGCGGGGGCAACTACGAGCAGTACTTC. The chain joins TRBV6-6 to TRBJ2-7; 9 nucleotides align to TRBD2. V trimming: 7 bases; J trimming: 3 bases; junction bases outside the gene matches: 7. Germline V gene sequence: CDR1 MNHNY, CDR2 SVGAGI (reference sequence). The CDR3 consists of 14 residues.

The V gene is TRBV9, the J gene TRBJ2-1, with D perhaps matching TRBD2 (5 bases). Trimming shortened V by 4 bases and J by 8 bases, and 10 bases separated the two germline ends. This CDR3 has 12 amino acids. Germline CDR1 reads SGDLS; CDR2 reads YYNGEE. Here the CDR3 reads CASSPRGDEQFF. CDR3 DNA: TGTGCCAGCAGCCCCCGGGGAGATGAGCAGTTCTTC.

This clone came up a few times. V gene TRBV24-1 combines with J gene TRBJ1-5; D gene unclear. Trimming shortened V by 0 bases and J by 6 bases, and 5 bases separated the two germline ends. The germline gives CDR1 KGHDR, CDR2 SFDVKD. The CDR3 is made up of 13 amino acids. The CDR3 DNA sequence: TGTGCCACCAGTGATTTGGGCTTTCAGCCCCAGCATTTT. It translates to CATSDLGFQPQHF.

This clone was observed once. CDR3 nucleotide sequence: TGTGCCAGCAGCCCAACGGACTCACGAAGATTACAGTACTTC. It yields the protein CASSPTDSRRLQYF. This chain links TRBV11-2 with TRBJ2-7, with D perhaps TRBD2 (5 bases). The V gene's germline CDR1 is SGHAT and CDR2 FQNNGV. The CDR3 is 14 amino acids. Trimming took off 5 bases at V and 10 bases at J, with 21 bases between the two ends.

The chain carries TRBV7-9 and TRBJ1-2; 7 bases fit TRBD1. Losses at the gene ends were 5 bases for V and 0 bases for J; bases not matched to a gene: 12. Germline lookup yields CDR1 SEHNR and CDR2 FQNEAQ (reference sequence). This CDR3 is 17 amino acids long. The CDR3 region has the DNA TGTGCCAGCAGCCCCCCCCGGGGACAGCTCACTAACTATGGCTACACCTTC. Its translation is CASSPPRGQLTNYGYTF.

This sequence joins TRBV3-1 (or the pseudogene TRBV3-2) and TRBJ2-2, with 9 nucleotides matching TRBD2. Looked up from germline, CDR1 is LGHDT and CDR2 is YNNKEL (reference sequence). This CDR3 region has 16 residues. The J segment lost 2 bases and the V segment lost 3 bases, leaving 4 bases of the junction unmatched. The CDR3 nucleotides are TGTGCCAGCAGCCATCAGACTAGCGGCAACACCGGGGAGCTGTTTTTT. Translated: CASSHQTSGNTGELFF.

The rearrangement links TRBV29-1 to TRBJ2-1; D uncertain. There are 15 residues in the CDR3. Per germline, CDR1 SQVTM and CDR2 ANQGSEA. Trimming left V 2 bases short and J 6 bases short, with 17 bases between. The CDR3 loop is CSVELLRSRSNEQFF. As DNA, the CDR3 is TGCAGCGTTGAACTTCTTCGGTCCCGCTCCAATGAGCAGTTCTTC.

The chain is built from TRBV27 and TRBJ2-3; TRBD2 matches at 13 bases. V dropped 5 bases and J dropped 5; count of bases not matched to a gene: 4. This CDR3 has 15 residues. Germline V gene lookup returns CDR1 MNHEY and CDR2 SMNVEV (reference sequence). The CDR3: CASSETSGGEDTQYF. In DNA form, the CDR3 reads TGTGCCAGCAGTGAAACTAGCGGGGGGGAAGATACGCAGTATTTT.

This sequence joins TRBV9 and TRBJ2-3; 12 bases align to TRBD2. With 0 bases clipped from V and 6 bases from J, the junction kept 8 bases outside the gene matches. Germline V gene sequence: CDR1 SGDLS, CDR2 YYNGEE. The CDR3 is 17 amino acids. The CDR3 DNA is TGTGCCAGCAGCGTAGGGACTAGCGGGGAGGGGATGGATACGCAGTATTTT. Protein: CASSVGTSGEGMDTQYF.

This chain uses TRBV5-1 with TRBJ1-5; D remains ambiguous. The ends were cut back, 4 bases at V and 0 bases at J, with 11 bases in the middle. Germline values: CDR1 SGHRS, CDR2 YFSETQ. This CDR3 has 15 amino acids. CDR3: CASSKTGSSNQPQHF. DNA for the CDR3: TGCGCCAGCAGCAAGACGGGGAGTAGCAATCAGCCCCAGCATTTT. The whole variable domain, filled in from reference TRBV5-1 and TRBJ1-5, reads KAGVTQTPRYLIKTRGQQVTLSCSPISGHRSVSWYQQTPGQGLQFLFEYFSETQRNKGNFPGRFSGRQFSNSRSEMNVSTLELGDSALYLCASSKTGSSNQPQHFGDGTRLSIL.

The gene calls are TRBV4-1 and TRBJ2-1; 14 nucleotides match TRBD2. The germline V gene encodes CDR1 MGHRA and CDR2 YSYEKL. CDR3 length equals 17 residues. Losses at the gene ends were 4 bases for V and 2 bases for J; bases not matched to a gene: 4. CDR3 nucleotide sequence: TGCGCCAGCAGCCTGGCGACTAGCGGGGGGGCCTACAATGAGCAGTTCTTC. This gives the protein CASSLATSGGAYNEQFF.